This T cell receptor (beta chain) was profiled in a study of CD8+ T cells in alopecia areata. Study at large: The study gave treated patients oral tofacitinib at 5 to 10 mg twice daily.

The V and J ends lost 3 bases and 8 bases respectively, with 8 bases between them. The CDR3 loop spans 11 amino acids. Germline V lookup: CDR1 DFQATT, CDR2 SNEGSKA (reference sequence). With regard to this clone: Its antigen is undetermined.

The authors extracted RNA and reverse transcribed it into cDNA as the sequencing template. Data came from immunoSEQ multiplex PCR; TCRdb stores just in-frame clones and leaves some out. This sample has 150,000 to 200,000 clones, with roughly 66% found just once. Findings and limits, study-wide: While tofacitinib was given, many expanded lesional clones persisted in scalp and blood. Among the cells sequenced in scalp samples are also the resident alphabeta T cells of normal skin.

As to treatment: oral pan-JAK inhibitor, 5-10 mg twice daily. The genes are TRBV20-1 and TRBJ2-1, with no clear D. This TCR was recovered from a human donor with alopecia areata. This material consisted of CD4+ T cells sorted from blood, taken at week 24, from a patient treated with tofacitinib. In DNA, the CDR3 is TGCAGTGCTAGGGGGATTTATGAGCAGTTCTTC. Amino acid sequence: CSARGIYEQFF.